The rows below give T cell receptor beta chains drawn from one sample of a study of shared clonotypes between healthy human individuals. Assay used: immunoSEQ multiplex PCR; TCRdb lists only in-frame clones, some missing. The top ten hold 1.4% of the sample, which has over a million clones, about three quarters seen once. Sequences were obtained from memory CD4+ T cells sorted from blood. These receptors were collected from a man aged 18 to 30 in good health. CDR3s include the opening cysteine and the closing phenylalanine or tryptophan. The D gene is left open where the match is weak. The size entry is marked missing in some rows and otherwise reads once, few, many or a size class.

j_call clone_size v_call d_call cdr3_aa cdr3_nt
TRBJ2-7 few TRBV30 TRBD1 CAWSSPGTGGPYEQYF TGTGCCTGGAGCAGCCCCGGGACAGGGGGCCCCTACGAGCAGTACTTC
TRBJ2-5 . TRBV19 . CASSLGETQYF TGTGCCAGTAGTCTCGGGGAGACCCAGTACTTC
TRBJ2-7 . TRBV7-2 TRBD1 CASSLGDRYEQYF TGTGCCAGCAGCTTAGGGGACAGGTACGAGCAGTACTTC
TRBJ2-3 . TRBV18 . CASSRRADSTDTQYF TGTGCCAGCTCGCGGAGGGCCGACTCCACAGATACGCAGTATTTT
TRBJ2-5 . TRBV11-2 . CASSLLQRETQYF TGTGCCAGCAGCTTACTACAGAGGGAGACCCAGTACTTC
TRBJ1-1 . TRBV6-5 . CASSYKMNTEAFF TGTGCCAGCAGTTACAAGATGAACACTGAAGCTTTCTTT
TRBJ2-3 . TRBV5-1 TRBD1 CASSLEPQGAIGTDTQYF TGCGCCAGCAGCTTGGAACCCCAGGGGGCAATTGGCACAGATACGCAGTATTTT
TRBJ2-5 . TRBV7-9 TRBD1 CASSLLAGGETQYF TGTGCCAGCAGCTTACTAGCAGGGGGCGAGACCCAGTACTTC
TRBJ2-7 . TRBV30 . CAWRLPGAYEQYF TGTGCCTGGAGACTACCTGGAGCCTACGAGCAGTACTTC
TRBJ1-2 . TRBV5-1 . CASSLEGNYGYTF TGCGCCAGCAGCTTGGAGGGAAACTATGGCTACACCTTC
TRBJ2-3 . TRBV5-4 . CASSPAAGNTDTQYF TGTGCCAGCAGCCCCGCGGCGGGGAACACAGATACGCAGTATTTT
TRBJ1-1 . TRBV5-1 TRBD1 CASSPGQGVGGTEAFF TGCGCCAGCAGCCCCGGACAGGGCGTTGGTGGAACTGAAGCTTTCTTT
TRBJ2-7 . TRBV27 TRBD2 CASSLPSGDSEQYF TGTGCCAGCAGTTTACCCAGCGGGGATAGCGAGCAGTACTTC
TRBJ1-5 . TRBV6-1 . CASSERWGRDRQPQHF TGTGCCAGCAGCGAAAGGTGGGGGCGCGATAGACAGCCCCAGCATTTT
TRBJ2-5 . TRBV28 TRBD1 CASSQGALQETQYF TGTGCCAGCAGTCAGGGGGCTTTACAAGAGACCCAGTACTTC
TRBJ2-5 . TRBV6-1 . CASSEVGQGLETQYF TGTGCCAGCAGTGAAGTTGGCCAGGGGTTGGAGACCCAGTACTTC
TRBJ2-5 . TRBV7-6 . CASSLGRWETQYF TGTGCCAGCAGCTTAGGCAGGTGGGAGACCCAGTACTTC
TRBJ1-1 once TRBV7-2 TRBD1 CASSFYRQGGTEAFF TGTGCCAGCAGCTTTTACCGACAGGGAGGCACTGAAGCTTTCTTT
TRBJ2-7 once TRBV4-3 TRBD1 CASSQMGTGVEQYF TGCGCCAGCAGCCAAATGGGGACAGGGGTCGAGCAGTACTTC
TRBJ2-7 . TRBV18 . CASSPSGLAYEQYF TGTGCCAGCTCACCATCAGGGTTAGCCTACGAGCAGTACTTC
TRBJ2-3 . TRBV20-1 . CSATLGDTQYF TGCAGTGCTACCCTAGGGGATACGCAGTATTTT
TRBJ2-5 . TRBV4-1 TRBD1 CASSHGQGDQETQYF TGCGCCAGCAGCCACGGACAGGGAGACCAAGAGACCCAGTACTTC
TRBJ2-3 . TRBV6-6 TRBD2 CASSSPLAADTQYF TGTGCCAGCAGTTCACCCCTAGCGGCAGATACGCAGTATTTT
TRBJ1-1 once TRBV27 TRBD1 CASTRQGARYTEAFF TGTGCCAGCACCCGACAGGGGGCTAGGTATACTGAAGCTTTCTTT
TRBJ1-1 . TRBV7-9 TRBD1 CASSINRGTEAFF TGTGCCAGCAGCATTAACAGGGGCACTGAAGCTTTCTTT
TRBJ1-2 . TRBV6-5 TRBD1 CASSLTGGESYGYTF TGTGCCAGCAGTCTAACAGGGGGAGAAAGCTATGGCTACACCTTC
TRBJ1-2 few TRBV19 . CASSRGPVYGYTF TGTGCCAGTAGCCGGGGGCCGGTCTATGGCTACACCTTC
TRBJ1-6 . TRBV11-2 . CASSLGWGRDVGNSPLHF TGTGCCAGCAGCTTAGGGTGGGGCCGAGACGTTGGTAATTCACCCCTCCACTTT
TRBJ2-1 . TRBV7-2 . CASSPQVTSGPEQFF TGTGCCAGCAGCCCTCAGGTCACAAGCGGGCCGGAGCAGTTCTTC
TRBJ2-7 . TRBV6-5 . CASSYGGAGGSYEQYF TGTGCCAGCAGTTACGGCGGGGCAGGGGGCTCCTACGAGCAGTACTTC
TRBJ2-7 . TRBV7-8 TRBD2 CASSNLAGGYSSYEQYF TGTGCCAGCAGTAATTTAGCGGGAGGGTACTCCTCCTACGAGCAGTACTTC
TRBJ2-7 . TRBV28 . CASRSSGEEAAYEQYF TGTGCCAGCAGATCCTCAGGGGAGGAGGCAGCCTACGAGCAGTACTTC
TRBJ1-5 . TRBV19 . CASSLLTGSNQPQHF TGTGCCAGTAGTCTGTTGACAGGATCAAATCAGCCCCAGCATTTT
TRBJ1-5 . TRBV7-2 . CASSPPNRNQPQHF TGTGCCAGCAGCCCCCCAAATCGGAATCAGCCCCAGCATTTT
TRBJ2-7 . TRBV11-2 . CASSFVEKQYF TGTGCCAGCAGCTTCGTAGAAAAGCAGTACTTC
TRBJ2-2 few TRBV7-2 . CASSSPNTGELFF TGTGCCAGCAGCTCGCCGAACACCGGGGAGCTGTTTTTT
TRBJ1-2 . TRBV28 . CASSAALGAMAGYTF TGTGCCAGCAGTGCCGCGTTGGGGGCTATGGCTGGCTACACCTTC
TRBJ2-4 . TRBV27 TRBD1 CASSLGTEGNIQYF TGTGCCAGCAGTTTAGGGACAGAGGGTAACATTCAGTACTTC
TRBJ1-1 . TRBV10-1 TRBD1 CAGSDDRGLEAFF TGCGCCGGCAGTGACGACAGGGGCCTCGAAGCTTTCTTT